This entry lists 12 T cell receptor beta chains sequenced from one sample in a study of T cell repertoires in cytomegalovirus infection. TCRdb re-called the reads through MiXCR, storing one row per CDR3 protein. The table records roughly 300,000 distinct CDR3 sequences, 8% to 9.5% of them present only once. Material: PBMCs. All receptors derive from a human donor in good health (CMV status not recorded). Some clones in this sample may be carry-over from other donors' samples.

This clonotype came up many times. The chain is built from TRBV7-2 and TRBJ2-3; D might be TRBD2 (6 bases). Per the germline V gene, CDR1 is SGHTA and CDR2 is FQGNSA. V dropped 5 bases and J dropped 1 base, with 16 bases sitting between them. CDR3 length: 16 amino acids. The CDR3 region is CASSISGAVRTDTQYF. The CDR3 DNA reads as TGTGCCAGCAGCATTAGCGGAGCAGTTCGCACAGATACGCAGTATTTT. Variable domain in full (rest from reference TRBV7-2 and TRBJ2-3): GAGVSQSPSNKVTEKGKDVELRCDPISGHTALYWYRQSLGQGLEFLIYFQGNSAPDKSGLPSDRFSAERTGGSVSTLTIQRTQQEDSAVYLCASSISGAVRTDTQYFGPGTRLTVL.

The CDR3 bases are TGCGCCAGCAGCCCCAACAGGATAAGCTCCTACGAGCAGTACTTC. It translates to CASSPNRISSYEQYF. The chain employs TRBV5-1 and TRBJ2-7, with D possibly TRBD1 on 5 matching bases. CDR1 and CDR2 from the germline V gene are SGHRS and YFSETQ. V lost 4 bases, J lost 0 bases, and 14 bases lay in between. The CDR3 covers 15 residues.

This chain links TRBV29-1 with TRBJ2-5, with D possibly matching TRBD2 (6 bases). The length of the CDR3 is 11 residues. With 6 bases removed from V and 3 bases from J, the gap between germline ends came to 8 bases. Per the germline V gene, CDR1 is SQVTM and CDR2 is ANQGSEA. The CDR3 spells CSVGGEETQYF. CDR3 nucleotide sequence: TGCAGCGTCGGGGGAGAAGAGACCCAGTACTTC.

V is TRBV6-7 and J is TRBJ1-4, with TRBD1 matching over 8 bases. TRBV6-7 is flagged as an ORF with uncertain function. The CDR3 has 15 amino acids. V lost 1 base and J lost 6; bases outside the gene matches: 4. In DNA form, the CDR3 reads TGTGCCAGCAGTTACTGGGACAGGCCCGATGAAAAACTGTTTTTT. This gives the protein CASSYWDRPDEKLFF.

CDR3 region: CASSTGAWTEAFF. DNA for the CDR3: TGTGCCAGCAGTACAGGGGCATGGACTGAAGCTTTCTTT. The V call is TRBV2, the J call TRBJ1-1, with 7 bases that match TRBD1. The V gene's germline CDR1 is SNHLY and CDR2 FYNNEI. The CDR3 loop spans 13 amino acids. V gave up 5 bases and J gave up 5 bases; unmatched junction bases: 5.

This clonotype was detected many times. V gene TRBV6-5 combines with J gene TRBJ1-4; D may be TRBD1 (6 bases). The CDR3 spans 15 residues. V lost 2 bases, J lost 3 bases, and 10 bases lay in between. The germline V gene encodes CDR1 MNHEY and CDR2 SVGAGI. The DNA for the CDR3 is TGTGCCAGCAGTTACAGGGGGGGTGCTAATGAAAAACTGTTTTTT. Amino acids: CASSYRGGANEKLFF.

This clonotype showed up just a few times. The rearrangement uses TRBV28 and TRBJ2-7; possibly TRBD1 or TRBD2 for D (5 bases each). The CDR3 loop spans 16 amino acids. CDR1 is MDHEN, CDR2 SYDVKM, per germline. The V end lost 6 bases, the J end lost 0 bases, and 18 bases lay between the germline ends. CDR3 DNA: TGTGCCAGCAGCTTGGGACCGCTACCGAGCTCCTACGAGCAGTACTTC. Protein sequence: CASSLGPLPSSYEQYF.

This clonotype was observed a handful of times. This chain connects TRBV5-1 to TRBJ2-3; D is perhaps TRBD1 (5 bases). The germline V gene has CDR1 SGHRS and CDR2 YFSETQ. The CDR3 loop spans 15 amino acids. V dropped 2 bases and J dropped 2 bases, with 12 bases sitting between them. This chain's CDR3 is CASSFRKTDTDTQYF. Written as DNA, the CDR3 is TGCGCCAGCAGCTTTCGTAAGACAGACACAGATACGCAGTATTTT.

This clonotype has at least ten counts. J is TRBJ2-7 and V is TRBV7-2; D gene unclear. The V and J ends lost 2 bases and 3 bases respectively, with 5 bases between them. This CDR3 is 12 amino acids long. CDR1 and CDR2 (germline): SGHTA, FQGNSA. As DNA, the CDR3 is TGTGCCAGCAGCTTACAGGACTACGAGCAGTACTTC. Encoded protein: CASSLQDYEQYF.

The CDR3 DNA sequence: TGTGCCACCCTCCGGGAGCCCAGCTCCTACGAGCAGTACTTC. This gives the protein CATLREPSSYEQYF. The rearrangement joins TRBV10-3 to TRBJ2-7, with a tentative D call TRBD2 (6 bases). The CDR3 has 14 amino acids. V was trimmed by 10 bases and J by 0 bases, leaving 16 bases between them. Germline CDR1 ENHRY, CDR2 SYGVKD.

Written as DNA, the CDR3 is TGTGCCAGCAGCCCGAGGTCGAGTGATAGCGGGGGGTACAATGAGCAGTTCTTC. It yields the protein CASSPRSSDSGGYNEQFF. V gene TRBV9 combines with J gene TRBJ2-1, with 10 bases fitting TRBD2. The V gene's germline CDR1 is SGDLS and CDR2 YYNGEE. This CDR3 comprises 18 residues. V dropped 4 bases and J dropped 4; count of bases not matched to a gene: 14.

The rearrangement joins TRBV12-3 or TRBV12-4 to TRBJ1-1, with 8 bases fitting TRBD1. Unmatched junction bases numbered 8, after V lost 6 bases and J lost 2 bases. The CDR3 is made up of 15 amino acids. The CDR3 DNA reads TGTGCCAGCAGAACCGTGGGGACAGGCAACACTGAAGCTTTCTTT. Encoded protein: CASRTVGTGNTEAFF.